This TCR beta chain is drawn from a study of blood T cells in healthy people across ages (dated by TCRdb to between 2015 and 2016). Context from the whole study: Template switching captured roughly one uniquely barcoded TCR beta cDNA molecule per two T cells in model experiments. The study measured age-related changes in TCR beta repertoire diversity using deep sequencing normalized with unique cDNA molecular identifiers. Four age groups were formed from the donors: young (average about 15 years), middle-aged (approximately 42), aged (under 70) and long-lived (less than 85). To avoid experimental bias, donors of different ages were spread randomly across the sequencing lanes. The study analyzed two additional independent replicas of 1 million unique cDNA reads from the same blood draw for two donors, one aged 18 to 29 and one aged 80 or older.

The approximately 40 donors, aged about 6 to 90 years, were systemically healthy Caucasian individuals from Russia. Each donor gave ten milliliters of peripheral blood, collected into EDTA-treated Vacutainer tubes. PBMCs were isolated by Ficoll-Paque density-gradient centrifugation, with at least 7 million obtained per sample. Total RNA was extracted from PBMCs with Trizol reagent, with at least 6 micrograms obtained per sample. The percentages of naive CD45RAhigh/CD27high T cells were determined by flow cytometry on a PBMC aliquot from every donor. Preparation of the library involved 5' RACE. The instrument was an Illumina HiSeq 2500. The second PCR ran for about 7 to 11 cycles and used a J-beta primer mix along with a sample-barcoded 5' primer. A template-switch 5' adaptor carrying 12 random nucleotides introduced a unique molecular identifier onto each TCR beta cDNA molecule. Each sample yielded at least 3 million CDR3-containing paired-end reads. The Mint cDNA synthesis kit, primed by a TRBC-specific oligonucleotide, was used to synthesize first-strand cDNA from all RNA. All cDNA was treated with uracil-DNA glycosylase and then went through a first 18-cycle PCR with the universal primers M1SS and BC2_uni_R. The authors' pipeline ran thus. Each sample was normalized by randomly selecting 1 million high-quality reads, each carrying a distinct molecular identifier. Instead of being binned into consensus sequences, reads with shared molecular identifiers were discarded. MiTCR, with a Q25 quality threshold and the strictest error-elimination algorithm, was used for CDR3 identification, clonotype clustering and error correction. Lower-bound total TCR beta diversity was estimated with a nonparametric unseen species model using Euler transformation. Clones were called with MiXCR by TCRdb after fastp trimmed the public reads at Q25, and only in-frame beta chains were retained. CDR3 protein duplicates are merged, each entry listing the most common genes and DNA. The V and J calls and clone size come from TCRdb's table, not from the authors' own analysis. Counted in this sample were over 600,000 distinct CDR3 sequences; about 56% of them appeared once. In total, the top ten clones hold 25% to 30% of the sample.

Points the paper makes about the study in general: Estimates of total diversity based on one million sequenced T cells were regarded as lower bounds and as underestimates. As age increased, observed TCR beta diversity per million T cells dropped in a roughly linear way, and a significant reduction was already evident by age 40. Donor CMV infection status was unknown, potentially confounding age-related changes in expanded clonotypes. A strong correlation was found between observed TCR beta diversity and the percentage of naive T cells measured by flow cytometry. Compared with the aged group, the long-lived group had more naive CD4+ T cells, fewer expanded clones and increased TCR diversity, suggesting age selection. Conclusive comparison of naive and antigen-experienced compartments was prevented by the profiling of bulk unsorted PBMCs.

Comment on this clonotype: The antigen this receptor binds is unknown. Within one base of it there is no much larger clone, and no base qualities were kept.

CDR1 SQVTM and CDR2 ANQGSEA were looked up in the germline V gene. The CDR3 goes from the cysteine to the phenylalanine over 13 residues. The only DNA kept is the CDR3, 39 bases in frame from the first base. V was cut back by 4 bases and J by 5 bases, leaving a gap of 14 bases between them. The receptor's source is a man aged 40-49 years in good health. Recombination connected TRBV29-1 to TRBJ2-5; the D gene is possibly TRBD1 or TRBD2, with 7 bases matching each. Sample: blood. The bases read TGCAGCGTTGGGTACAGGGGAGGGGAGACCCAGTACTTC. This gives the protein CSVGYRGGETQYF. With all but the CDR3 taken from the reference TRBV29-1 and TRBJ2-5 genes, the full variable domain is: SAVISQKPSRDICQRGTSLTIQCQVDSQVTMMFWYRQQPGQSLTLIATANQGSEATYESGFVIDKFPISRPNLTFSTLTVSNMSPEDSSIYLCSVGYRGGETQYFGPGTRLLVL.